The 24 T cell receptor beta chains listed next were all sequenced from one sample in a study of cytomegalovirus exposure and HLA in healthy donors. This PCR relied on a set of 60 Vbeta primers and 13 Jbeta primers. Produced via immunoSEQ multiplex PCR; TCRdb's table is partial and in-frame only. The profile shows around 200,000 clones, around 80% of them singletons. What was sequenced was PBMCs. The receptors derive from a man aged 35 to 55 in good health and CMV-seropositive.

This CDR3 is CASSLPSDEQYF. CDR3 sequence (DNA): TGCGCCAGCAGCCTCCCCTCTGACGAGCAGTACTTC. The chain uses TRBV5-1 and TRBJ2-7, with unresolved D. Germline V gene lookup returns CDR1 SGHRS and CDR2 YFSETQ. V shed 4 bases and J shed 5 bases, with 10 bases lying between them. There are 12 residues in the CDR3.

CDR3 coding DNA: TGTGCCAGTAAGGGGGGGGGTGGAGGTGAAGCTTTCTTT. The encoded protein is CASKGGGGGEAFF. This chain joins TRBV19 and TRBJ1-1; weak D call: TRBD1 (6 bases). This CDR3 has 13 amino acids. Trimming stripped 7 bases from V and 7 bases from J, with 16 bases between. Germline V lookup: CDR1 LNHDA, CDR2 SQIVND (reference sequence).

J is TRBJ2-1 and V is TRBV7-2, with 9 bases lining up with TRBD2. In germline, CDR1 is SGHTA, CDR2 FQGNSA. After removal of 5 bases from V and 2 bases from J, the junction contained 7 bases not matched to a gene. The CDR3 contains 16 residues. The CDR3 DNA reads TGTGCCAGCAGCGTCCGTAGCGGGGGAACCTACAATGAGCAGTTCTTC. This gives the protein CASSVRSGGTYNEQFF.

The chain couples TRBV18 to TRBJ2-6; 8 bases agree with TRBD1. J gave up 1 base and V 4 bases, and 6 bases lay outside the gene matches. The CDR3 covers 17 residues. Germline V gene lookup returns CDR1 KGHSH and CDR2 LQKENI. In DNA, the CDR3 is TGTGCCAGCTCACAACTTGGACAGGGTTCTGGGGCCAACGTCCTGACTTTC. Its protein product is CASSQLGQGSGANVLTF.

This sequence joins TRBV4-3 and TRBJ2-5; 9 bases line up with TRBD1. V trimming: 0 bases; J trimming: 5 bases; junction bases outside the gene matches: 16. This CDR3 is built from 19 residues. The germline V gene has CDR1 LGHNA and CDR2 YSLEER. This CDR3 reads CASSQDLGAGQGWGETQYF. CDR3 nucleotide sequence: TGCGCCAGCAGCCAAGATCTTGGGGCGGGACAGGGATGGGGGGAGACCCAGTACTTC.

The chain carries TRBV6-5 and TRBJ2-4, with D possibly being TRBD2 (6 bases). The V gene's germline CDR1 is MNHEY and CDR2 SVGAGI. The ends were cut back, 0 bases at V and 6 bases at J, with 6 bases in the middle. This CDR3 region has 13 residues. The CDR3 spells CASSYSEGNIQYF. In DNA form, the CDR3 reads TGTGCCAGCAGTTACTCGGAGGGAAACATTCAGTACTTC.

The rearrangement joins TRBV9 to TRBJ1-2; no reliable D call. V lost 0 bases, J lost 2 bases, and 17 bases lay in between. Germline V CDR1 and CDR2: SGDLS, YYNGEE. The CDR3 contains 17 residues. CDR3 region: CASSVGPSTDLNYGYTF. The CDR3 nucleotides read TGTGCCAGCAGCGTAGGACCGAGCACGGACTTAAACTATGGCTACACCTTC.

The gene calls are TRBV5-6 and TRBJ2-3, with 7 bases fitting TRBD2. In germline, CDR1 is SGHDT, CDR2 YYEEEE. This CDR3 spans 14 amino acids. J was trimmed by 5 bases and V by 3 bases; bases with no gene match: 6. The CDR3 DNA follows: TGTGCCAGCAGCTGGGGGGGTTTGTTAGATACGCAGTATTTT. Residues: CASSWGGLLDTQYF.

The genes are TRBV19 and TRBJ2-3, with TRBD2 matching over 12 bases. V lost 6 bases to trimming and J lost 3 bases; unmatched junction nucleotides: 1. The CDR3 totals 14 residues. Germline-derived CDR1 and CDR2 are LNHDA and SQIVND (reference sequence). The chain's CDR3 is CASRLAGGTDTQYF. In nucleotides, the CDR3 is TGTGCCAGTAGACTAGCGGGGGGTACAGATACGCAGTATTTT.

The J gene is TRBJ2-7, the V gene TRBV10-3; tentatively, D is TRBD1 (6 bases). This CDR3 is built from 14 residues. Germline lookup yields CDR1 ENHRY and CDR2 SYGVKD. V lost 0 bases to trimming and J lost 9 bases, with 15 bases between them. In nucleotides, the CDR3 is TGTGCCATCAGTGAGTCTGGGACACCTTCGGCGCAGTACTTC. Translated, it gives CAISESGTPSAQYF.

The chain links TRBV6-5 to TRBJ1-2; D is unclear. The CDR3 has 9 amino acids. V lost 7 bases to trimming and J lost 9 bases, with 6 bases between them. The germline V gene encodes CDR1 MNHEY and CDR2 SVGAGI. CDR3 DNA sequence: TGTGCCAGCAAACAGAGCTACACCTTC. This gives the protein CASKQSYTF.

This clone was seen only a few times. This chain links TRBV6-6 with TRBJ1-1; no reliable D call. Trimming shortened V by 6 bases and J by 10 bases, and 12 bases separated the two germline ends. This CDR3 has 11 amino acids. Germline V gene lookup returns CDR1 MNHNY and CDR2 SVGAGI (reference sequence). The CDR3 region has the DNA TGTGCCAGCAGCCGAAATCCCGGAGCTTTCTTT. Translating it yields CASSRNPGAFF.

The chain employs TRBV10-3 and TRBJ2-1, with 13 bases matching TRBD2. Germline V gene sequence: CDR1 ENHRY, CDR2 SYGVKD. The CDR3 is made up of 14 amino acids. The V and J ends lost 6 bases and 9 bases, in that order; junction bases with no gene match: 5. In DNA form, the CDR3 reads TGTGCCATCAGCGGACTAGCGGGGGAAAGTGAGCAGTTCTTC. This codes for CAISGLAGESEQFF.

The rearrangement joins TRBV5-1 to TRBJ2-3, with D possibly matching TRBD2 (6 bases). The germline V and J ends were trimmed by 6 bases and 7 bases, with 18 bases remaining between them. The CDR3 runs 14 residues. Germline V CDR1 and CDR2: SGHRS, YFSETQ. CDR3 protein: CASTEGEATNTQYF. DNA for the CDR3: TGCGCCAGCACCGAAGGGGAGGCCACGAATACGCAGTATTTT.

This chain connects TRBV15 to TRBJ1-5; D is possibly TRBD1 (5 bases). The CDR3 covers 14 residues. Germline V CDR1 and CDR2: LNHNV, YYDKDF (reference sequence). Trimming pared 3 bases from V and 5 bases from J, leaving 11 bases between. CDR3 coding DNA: TGTGCCACCAGCAGCCGACAGCCCGATCAGCCCCAGCATTTT. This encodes CATSSRQPDQPQHF. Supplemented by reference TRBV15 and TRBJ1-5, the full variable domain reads DAMVIQNPRYQVTQFGKPVTLSCSQTLNHNVMYWYQQKSSQAPKLLFHYYDKDFNNEADTPDNFQSRRPNTSFCFLDIRSPGLGDTAMYLCATSSRQPDQPQHFGDGTRLSIL.

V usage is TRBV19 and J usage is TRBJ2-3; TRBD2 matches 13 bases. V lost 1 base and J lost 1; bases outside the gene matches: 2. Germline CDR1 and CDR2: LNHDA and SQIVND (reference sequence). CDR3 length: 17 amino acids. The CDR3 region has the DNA TGTGCCAGTAGTATAGTGGGGACTAGCGGGGGCACAGATACGCAGTATTTT. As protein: CASSIVGTSGGTDTQYF. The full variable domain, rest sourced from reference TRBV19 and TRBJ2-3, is DGGITQSPKYLFRKEGQNVTLSCEQNLNHDAMYWYRQDPGQGLRLIYYSQIVNDFQKGDIAEGYSVSREKKESFPLTVTSAQKNPTAFYLCASSIVGTSGGTDTQYFGPGTRLTVL.

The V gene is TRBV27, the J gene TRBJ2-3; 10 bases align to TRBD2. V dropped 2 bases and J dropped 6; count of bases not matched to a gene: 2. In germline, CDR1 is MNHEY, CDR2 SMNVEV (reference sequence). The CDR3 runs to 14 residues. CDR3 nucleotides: TGTGCCAGCAGTTTACTAGCGGGGGACGATACGCAGTATTTT. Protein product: CASSLLAGDDTQYF.

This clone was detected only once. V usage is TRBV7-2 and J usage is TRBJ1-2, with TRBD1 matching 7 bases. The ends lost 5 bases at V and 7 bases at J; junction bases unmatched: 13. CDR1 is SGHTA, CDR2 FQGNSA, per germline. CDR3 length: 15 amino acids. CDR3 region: CASSLGQAYNSGYTF. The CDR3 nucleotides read TGTGCCAGCAGCCTCGGACAGGCTTACAATAGTGGCTACACCTTC.

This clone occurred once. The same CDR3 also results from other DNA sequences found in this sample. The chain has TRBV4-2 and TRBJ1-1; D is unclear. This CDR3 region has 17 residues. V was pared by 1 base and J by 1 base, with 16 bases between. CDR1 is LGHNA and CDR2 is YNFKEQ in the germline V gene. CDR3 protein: CASSQVAHTGPNTEAFF. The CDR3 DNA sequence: TGTGCCAGCAGCCAAGTAGCTCATACCGGCCCGAACACTGAAGCTTTCTTT.

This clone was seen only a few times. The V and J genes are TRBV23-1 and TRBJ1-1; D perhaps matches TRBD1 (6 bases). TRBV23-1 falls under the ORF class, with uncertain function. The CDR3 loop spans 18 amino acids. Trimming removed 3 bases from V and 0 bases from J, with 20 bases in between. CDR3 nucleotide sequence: TGCGCCAGCAGTCAGTCCCTTCCCGGGACACCGCTGAACACTGAAGCTTTCTTT. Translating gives CASSQSLPGTPLNTEAFF.

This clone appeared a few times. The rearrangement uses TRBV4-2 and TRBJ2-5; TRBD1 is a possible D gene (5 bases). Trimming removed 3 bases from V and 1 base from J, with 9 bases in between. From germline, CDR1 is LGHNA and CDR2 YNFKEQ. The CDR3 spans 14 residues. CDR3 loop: CASSHDDSQETQYF. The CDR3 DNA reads TGTGCCAGCAGCCATGACGACAGCCAAGAGACCCAGTACTTC.

CDR3 in amino acids: CSAYLGGEQFF. Written as DNA, the CDR3 is TGCAGCGCATACCTAGGGGGTGAGCAGTTCTTC. The rearrangement uses TRBV29-1 and TRBJ2-1, with a possible D match to TRBD1 (6 bases). This CDR3 contains 11 residues. The V end was cut by 7 bases, the J end by 9 bases, with 13 bases between. Per the germline V gene, CDR1 is SQVTM and CDR2 is ANQGSEA.

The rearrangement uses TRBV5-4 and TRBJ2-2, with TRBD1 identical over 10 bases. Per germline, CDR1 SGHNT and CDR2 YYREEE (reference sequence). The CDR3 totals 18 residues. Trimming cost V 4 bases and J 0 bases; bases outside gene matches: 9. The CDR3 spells CASSPPGTGVANTGELFF. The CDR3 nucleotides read TGTGCCAGCAGCCCACCCGGGACAGGGGTCGCGAACACCGGGGAGCTGTTTTTT.

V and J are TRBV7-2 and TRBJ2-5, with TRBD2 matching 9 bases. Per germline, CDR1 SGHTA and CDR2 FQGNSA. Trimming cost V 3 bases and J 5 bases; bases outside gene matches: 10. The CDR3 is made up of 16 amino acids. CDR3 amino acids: CASSFEGAGGRETQYF. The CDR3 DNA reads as TGTGCCAGCAGCTTCGAGGGAGCGGGGGGCAGGGAGACCCAGTACTTC.